This T cell receptor (beta chain) appears in the sequencing data of a study of shared clonotypes between healthy human individuals. Concerning this clone itself: Its antigen is not identified.

The CDR3 spans 12 residues. Germline assignment: CDR1 MDHEN and CDR2 SYDVKM. V was trimmed by 5 bases and J by 5 bases, leaving 9 bases between them. Study-wide results and limits: At large depth, rarefaction still showed sorted-subset sequencing to be incomplete. Generally, naive subsets came out with larger estimated richness than memory subsets.

At deep level, the assay was performed. Repertoires were generated with immunoSEQ multiplex PCR, while TCRdb's copy carries only in-frame clones and drops some. The table has about 2.4 million clones, 93% seen once. The sequenced material came from naive CD4+ T cells from PBMCs. As to subset: CD45RA+ positively selected. This chain connects TRBV28 to TRBJ2-5; D uncertain. The source is a man aged 18 to 30 in good health. Some clones in this sample may be carry-over from other donors' samples. In nucleotides, the CDR3 is TGTGCCAGCAGTGCTTACGGGGAGACCCAGTACTTC. This sequence encodes CASSAYGETQYF.